This T cell receptor (beta chain) was sequenced during a study of blood T cell repertoires in COVID-19. Study as a whole: PBMCs, B-cell-depleted T cells, or T cells provided the cDNA or gDNA that made up the material.

Germline loops: CDR1 SNHLY, CDR2 FYNNEI. V was pared by 6 bases and J by 5 bases, with 15 bases of the junction left unmatched. The CDR3 runs to 17 residues. Researchers sorted participants into cohorts using their self-reported clinical history. Among Cohort 3 donors, those recovered had two negative PCRs, clearance, or symptom resolution. This clone was seen a single time. In the original processing: Reference gene primer amplification in the assay estimated nucleated cell counts. Only in-frame clones appear in the TCRdb table, and some are missing; sequencing was by immunoSEQ multiplex PCR. The V and J calls and clone size are taken from that table; D and trimming were inferred from the DNA. The profile shows about 460,000 clones, about 85% of them singletons.

The clonotype comes from a woman aged 55-69 years who had recovered from COVID-19. Specimen: PBMCs or T cells enriched from blood (not recorded which). J is TRBJ2-1 and V is TRBV2; 8 nucleotides line up with TRBD2. The CDR3 region has the DNA TGTGCCAGCAGCCCTCGGGGGGGGGTCGGACCACACAATGAGCAGTTCTTC. As protein: CASSPRGGVGPHNEQFF.